A selection of T cell receptor beta chains follows, all from one sample in a study of cytomegalovirus exposure and HLA in healthy donors. Assay: immunoSEQ multiplex PCR; the TCRdb copy retains only in-frame clones and omits some. The profile shows under 150,000 clones, roughly three quarters of them singletons. The sample was PBMCs. Every receptor here comes from a woman between 40 and 55 years old in good health and CMV-seronegative. CDR3s include the opening cysteine and the closing phenylalanine or tryptophan. The order of the fields is J gene, D gene, V gene, clone size, CDR3 protein, CDR3 DNA. The D gene is left open where the match is weak. The size field is filled for only some rows; it gives once, few, many or a size class.

j_gene: TRBJ2-1
d_gene: -
v_gene: TRBV18
abundance: -
CDR3aa: CASSIGSENNEQFF
CDR3nt: TGTGCCAGCTCCATAGGTTCGGAGAACAATGAGCAGTTCTTC

j_gene: TRBJ2-3
d_gene: TRBD2
v_gene: TRBV9
abundance: -
CDR3aa: CASSVDGASGSLRTDTQYF
CDR3nt: TGTGCCAGCAGCGTAGACGGGGCTAGCGGGAGTCTCAGAACAGATACGCAGTATTTT

j_gene: TRBJ1-2
d_gene: TRBD1
v_gene: TRBV28
abundance: -
CDR3aa: CASSPDATGVGYGYTF
CDR3nt: TGTGCCAGCAGCCCCGACGCGACAGGGGTAGGGTATGGCTACACCTTC

j_gene: TRBJ1-6
d_gene: TRBD1
v_gene: TRBV27
abundance: -
CDR3aa: CASSPRQGLNSPLHF
CDR3nt: TGTGCCAGCAGTCCTCGACAGGGTCTTAATTCACCCCTCCACTTT

j_gene: TRBJ1-1
d_gene: -
v_gene: TRBV27
abundance: -
CDR3aa: CASSVGGDLRTNTEAFF
CDR3nt: TGTGCCAGCAGCGTCGGAGGGGACCTACGAACGAACACTGAAGCTTTCTTT

j_gene: TRBJ2-7
d_gene: TRBD2
v_gene: TRBV10-3
abundance: -
CDR3aa: CATTPGRRDSGGYEQYF
CDR3nt: TGTGCCACGACTCCGGGACGTCGGGATTCCGGGGGGTACGAGCAGTACTTC

j_gene: TRBJ1-2
d_gene: TRBD1
v_gene: TRBV9
abundance: -
CDR3aa: CASSPGTGRGYTF
CDR3nt: TGTGCCAGCAGCCCAGGGACAGGCCGCGGCTACACCTTC

j_gene: TRBJ2-1
d_gene: -
v_gene: TRBV6-1
abundance: -
CDR3aa: CASSGQDTVDNEQFF
CDR3nt: TGTGCCAGCAGTGGGCAGGATACGGTAGACAATGAGCAGTTCTTC

j_gene: TRBJ2-2
d_gene: -
v_gene: TRBV18
abundance: -
CDR3aa: CASSPPSSRANTGELFF
CDR3nt: TGTGCCAGCTCACCACCTAGTTCCAGGGCGAACACCGGGGAGCTGTTTTTT

j_gene: TRBJ2-2
d_gene: -
v_gene: TRBV4-1
abundance: -
CDR3aa: CASTQGAGTGELFF
CDR3nt: TGCGCCAGCACGCAAGGAGCTGGCACCGGGGAGCTGTTTTTT

j_gene: TRBJ2-1
d_gene: -
v_gene: TRBV5-4
abundance: -
CDR3aa: CASSLDYSSYNEQFF
CDR3nt: TGTGCCAGCAGCTTGGATTATAGCTCCTACAATGAGCAGTTCTTC

j_gene: TRBJ1-6
d_gene: -
v_gene: TRBV18
abundance: -
CDR3aa: CASSPPKQGGHSPLHF
CDR3nt: TGTGCCAGCTCACCACCTAAACAGGGCGGGCATTCACCCCTCCACTTT

j_gene: TRBJ1-4
d_gene: -
v_gene: TRBV9
abundance: -
CDR3aa: CASSVTSQGLHEKLFF
CDR3nt: TGTGCCAGCAGCGTGACATCTCAGGGTCTGCATGAAAAACTGTTTTTT

j_gene: TRBJ2-7
d_gene: TRBD2
v_gene: TRBV2
abundance: -
CDR3aa: CASRAGLAGSYEQYF
CDR3nt: TGTGCCAGCCGAGCGGGACTAGCGGGATCCTACGAGCAGTACTTC

j_gene: TRBJ1-4
d_gene: -
v_gene: TRBV6-5
abundance: -
CDR3aa: CASSYSKGNEKLFF
CDR3nt: TGTGCCAGCAGTTACTCGAAGGGGAATGAAAAACTGTTTTTT

j_gene: TRBJ2-1
d_gene: TRBD2
v_gene: TRBV14
abundance: -
CDR3aa: CASSRTSGRVYNEQFF
CDR3nt: TGTGCCAGCAGCCGGACTAGCGGGAGAGTCTACAATGAGCAGTTCTTC

j_gene: TRBJ1-1
d_gene: -
v_gene: TRBV6-5
abundance: -
CDR3aa: CASRTTGMNTEAFF
CDR3nt: TGTGCCAGCAGAACCACAGGGATGAACACTGAAGCTTTCTTT

j_gene: TRBJ2-1
d_gene: TRBD2
v_gene: TRBV18
abundance: -
CDR3aa: CASSLGLGGSYNEQFF
CDR3nt: TGTGCCAGCTCTCTCGGACTAGGAGGCTCCTACAATGAGCAGTTCTTC

j_gene: TRBJ2-2
d_gene: TRBD2
v_gene: TRBV5-1
abundance: -
CDR3aa: CASRGVLNTGELFF
CDR3nt: TGCGCCAGCCGGGGGGTTCTCAACACCGGGGAGCTGTTTTTT

j_gene: TRBJ2-5
d_gene: -
v_gene: TRBV6-4
abundance: -
CDR3aa: CASSQDLAETQYF
CDR3nt: TGTGCCAGCAGTCAGGACTTAGCTGAGACCCAGTACTTC

j_gene: TRBJ2-3
d_gene: TRBD2
v_gene: TRBV6-5
abundance: few
CDR3aa: CASRIAGDTDTQYF
CDR3nt: TGTGCCAGCAGGATAGCGGGGGACACAGATACGCAGTATTTT

j_gene: TRBJ1-1
d_gene: TRBD1
v_gene: TRBV28
abundance: -
CDR3aa: CASSTQGALNIEAFF
CDR3nt: TGTGCCAGCAGTACGCAGGGGGCTCTGAACATTGAAGCTTTCTTT